This TCR beta chain was sequenced for a study of blood T cell repertoires in COVID-19. Per the original data handling: How many nucleated cells were present was estimated from reference gene primer amplification. Libraries were prepared by immunoSEQ multiplex PCR; TCRdb keeps only in-frame clonotypes and omits some of them. V and J calls and clone size are given by that table; D and trimming were obtained from the DNA. The sample has some 88,000 clones, more than 75% seen once. With 7 bases removed from V and 0 bases from J, the gap between germline ends came to 12 bases. This CDR3 contains 14 residues. The V gene's germline CDR1 is SQVTM and CDR2 ANQGSEA. This clone was detected a few times.

This TCR was recovered from a woman between 70 and 85 years old with acute or convalescent COVID-19. This chain joins TRBV29-1 and TRBJ2-2; weak D call: TRBD1 (7 bases). Source material: peripheral blood. The CDR3 DNA reads TGCAGCGGACGGGGGACAGCGAACACCGGGGAGCTGTTTTTT. It is translated as CSGRGTANTGELFF.